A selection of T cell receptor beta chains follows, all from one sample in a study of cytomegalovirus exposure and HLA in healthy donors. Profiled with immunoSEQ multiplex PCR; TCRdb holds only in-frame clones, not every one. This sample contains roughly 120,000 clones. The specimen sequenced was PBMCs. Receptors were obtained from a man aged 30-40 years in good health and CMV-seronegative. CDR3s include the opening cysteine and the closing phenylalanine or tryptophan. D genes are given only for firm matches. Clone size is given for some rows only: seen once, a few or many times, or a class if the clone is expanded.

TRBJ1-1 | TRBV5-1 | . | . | CASSRGGGNTEAFF | TGCGCCAGCAGCCGGGGGGGAGGGAACACTGAAGCTTTCTTT
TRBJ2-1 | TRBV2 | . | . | CASSGGLPPTHNEQFF | TGTGCCAGCAGTGGCGGACTACCACCCACACACAATGAGCAGTTCTTC
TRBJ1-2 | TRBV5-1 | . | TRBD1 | CASSVDRGQGNGYTF | TGCGCCAGCAGCGTGGACAGGGGGCAAGGGAATGGCTACACCTTC
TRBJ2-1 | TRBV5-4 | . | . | CASSLTGDNEQFF | TGTGCCAGCAGCTTGACAGGAGACAATGAGCAGTTCTTC
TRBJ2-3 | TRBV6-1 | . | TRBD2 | CATGGLAEPDTQYF | TGTGCCACCGGGGGACTAGCGGAACCAGATACGCAGTATTTT
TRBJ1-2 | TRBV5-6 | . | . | CASSLVRGDGYTF | TGTGCCAGCAGCTTGGTCAGGGGAGATGGCTACACCTTC
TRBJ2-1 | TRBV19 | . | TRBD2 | CASSVRAGGLNEQFF | TGTGCCAGTAGTGTCCGGGCGGGAGGGCTCAATGAGCAGTTCTTC
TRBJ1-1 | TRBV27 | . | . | CASSTSPIKLFF | .
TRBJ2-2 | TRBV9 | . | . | CASSVLGTGELFF | TGTGCCAGCAGCGTACTCGGCACCGGGGAGCTGTTTTTT
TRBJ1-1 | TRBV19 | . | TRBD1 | CASSIGTGGAVVTEAFF | TGTGCCAGTAGTATTGGGACAGGGGGCGCGGTGGTCACTGAAGCTTTCTTT
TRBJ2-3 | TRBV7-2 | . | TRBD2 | CASSGGLAAVDTQYF | TGTGCCAGCAGCGGGGGACTAGCGGCCGTAGATACGCAGTATTTT
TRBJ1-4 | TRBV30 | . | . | CAWSRGNEKLFF | TGTGCCTGGAGTCGGGGTAATGAAAAACTGTTTTTT
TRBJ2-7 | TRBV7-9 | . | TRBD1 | CASSLATGVLHEQYF | TGTGCCAGCAGCTTGGCCACAGGGGTGTTGCACGAGCAGTACTTC
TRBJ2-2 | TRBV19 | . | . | CASSIDRSGELFF | TGTGCCAGTAGTATAGACAGATCCGGGGAGCTGTTTTTT
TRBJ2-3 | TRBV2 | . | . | CASNAVGGGAGYF | .
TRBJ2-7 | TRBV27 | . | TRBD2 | CASSPGLAGSYEQYF | TGTGCCAGCAGTCCCGGTCTAGCGGGATCCTACGAGCAGTACTTC
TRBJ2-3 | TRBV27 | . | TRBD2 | CASSFRVAGQLSTDTQYF | TGTGCCAGCAGTTTTAGGGTAGCGGGGCAACTTAGCACAGATACGCAGTATTTT
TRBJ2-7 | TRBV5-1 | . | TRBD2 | CASSLGLAGDEQYF | TGCGCCAGCAGCTTGGGACTAGCGGGAGACGAGCAGTACTTC
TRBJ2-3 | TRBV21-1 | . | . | CASSCSSGRAGDTQYF | TGTGCCAGCAGCTGTTCTAGCGGGAGGGCCGGAGATACGCAGTATTTT
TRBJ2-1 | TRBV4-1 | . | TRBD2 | CASSQSTSGRFF | TGCGCCAGCAGCCAATCGACTAGCGGGAGGTTCTTC
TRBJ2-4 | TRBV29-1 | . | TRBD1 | CSVEVVDRGTKNIQYF | TGCAGCGTTGAAGTCGTAGACAGGGGAACCAAAAACATTCAGTACTTC
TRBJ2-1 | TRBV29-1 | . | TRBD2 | CSVVGLAQGQFF | TGCAGCGTTGTGGGACTAGCACAAGGACAGTTCTTC
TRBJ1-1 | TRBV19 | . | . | CASRNSGETEAFF | TGTGCCAGTAGGAACTCAGGGGAGACTGAAGCTTTCTTT
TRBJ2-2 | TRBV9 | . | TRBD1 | CASSQGAAGELFF | TGTGCCAGCAGCCAGGGGGCAGCCGGGGAGCTGTTTTTT
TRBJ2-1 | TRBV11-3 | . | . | CASSSAEGGYNEQFF | TGTGCCAGCAGCTCGGCGGAAGGCGGCTACAATGAGCAGTTCTTC
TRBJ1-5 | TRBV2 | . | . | CASSDRRAWQPQHF | TGTGCCAGCAGTGACAGGCGGGCATGGCAGCCCCAGCATTTT
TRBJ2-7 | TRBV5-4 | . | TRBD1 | CASRLTGGYRNEQYF | TGTGCCAGCAGGCTGACAGGGGGCTACCGTAACGAGCAGTACTTC
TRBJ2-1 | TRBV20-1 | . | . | CSASRDNEQFF | TGCAGTGCGTCGAGGGACAATGAGCAGTTCTTC
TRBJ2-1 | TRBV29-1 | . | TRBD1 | CSVGTGDHNEQFF | TGCAGCGTTGGGACAGGCGACCACAATGAGCAGTTCTTC
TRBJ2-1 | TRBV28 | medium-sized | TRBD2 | CASSLTTSGSSYNEQFF | TGTGCCAGCAGCCTTACGACTAGCGGGAGCTCCTACAATGAGCAGTTCTTC
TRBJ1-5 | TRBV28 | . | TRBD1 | CASRAGGSSNQPQHF | TGTGCCAGCAGGGCAGGGGGCTCTAGCAATCAGCCCCAGCATTTT
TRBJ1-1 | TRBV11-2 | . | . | CASSLARQGNTEAFF | TGTGCCAGCAGCTTAGCCCGGCAGGGAAACACTGAAGCTTTCTTT
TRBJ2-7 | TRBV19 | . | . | CASSITSGYEQYF | TGTGCCAGTAGTATAACGAGCGGTTACGAGCAGTACTTC
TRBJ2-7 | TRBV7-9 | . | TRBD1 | CASSPGTVGGNEQYF | TGTGCCAGCAGCCCAGGGACAGTAGGTGGCAACGAGCAGTACTTC
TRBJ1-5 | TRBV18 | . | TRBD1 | CASSPGTGFQPQHF | TGTGCCAGCTCACCCGGGACAGGGTTTCAGCCCCAGCATTTT
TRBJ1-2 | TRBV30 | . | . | CAWTPQPGGYTF | TGTGCCTGGACTCCACAGCCGGGAGGCTACACCTTC
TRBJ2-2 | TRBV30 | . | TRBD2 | CAWSPGGSYTGELFF | TGTGCCTGGAGTCCGGGCGGGAGTTACACCGGGGAGCTGTTTTTT
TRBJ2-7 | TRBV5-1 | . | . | CASSLAPVLPTYEQYF | TGCGCCAGCAGCTTGGCCCCGGTCCTCCCAACCTACGAGCAGTACTTC
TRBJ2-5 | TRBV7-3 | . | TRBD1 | CASSSKTGGTGNEETQYF | TGTGCCAGCAGTTCTAAGACAGGGGGGACGGGAAACGAAGAGACCCAGTACTTC
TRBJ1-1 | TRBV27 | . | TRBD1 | CASSLQGAVTEAFF | TGTGCCAGCAGTTTGCAGGGGGCTGTTACTGAAGCTTTCTTT
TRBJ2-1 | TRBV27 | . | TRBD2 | CASRPSAGGYNEQFF | TGTGCCAGCAGACCGTCGGCGGGAGGGTACAATGAGCAGTTCTTC
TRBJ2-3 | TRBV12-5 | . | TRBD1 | CASGLGQGLGAHSTDTQYF | TGTGCTAGTGGTTTGGGACAGGGGCTAGGGGCCCACAGCACAGATACGCAGTATTTT
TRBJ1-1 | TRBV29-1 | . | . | CSVVRNTEAFF | TGCAGCGTTGTCCGGAACACTGAAGCTTTCTTT
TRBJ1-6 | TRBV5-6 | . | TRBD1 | CASSIGQGANSPLHF | TGTGCCAGCAGCATAGGACAGGGGGCTAATTCACCCCTCCACTTT
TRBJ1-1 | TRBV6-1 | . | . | CASSGERALPLNTEAFF | TGTGCCAGCAGTGGCGAGAGGGCACTTCCCTTGAACACTGAAGCTTTCTTT
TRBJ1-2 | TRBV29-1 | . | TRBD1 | CSAQTGSYGYTF | TGCAGCGCGCAGACAGGGTCATATGGCTACACCTTC
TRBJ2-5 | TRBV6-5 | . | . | CASGTVIQGTQYF | TGTGCCAGCGGAACAGTTATCCAAGGGACCCAGTACTTC
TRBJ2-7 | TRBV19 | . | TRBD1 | CASGDRGPYEQYF | TGTGCCAGCGGGGACAGAGGACCTTACGAGCAGTACTTC
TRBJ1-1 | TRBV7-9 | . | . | CASSRGGLNTEAFF | TGTGCCAGCAGCCGCGGGGGACTGAACACTGAAGCTTTCTTT
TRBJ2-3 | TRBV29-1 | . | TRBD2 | CSVKGLAGLLDTQYF | TGCAGCGTTAAAGGACTAGCGGGACTTTTAGATACGCAGTATTTT
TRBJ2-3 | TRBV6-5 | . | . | CASSPDRRRTDTQYF | TGTGCCAGCAGTCCCGACAGACGTCGCACAGATACGCAGTATTTT
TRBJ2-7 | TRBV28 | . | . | CASSPMGRTSLYEQYF | TGTGCCAGCAGTCCAATGGGCAGGACTTCCCTGTACGAGCAGTACTTC
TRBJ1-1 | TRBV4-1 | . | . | CASSKGIPAREAFF | TGCGCCAGCAGCAAAGGTATACCTGCTCGGGAAGCTTTCTTT
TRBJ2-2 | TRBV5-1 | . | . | CASSSSWGGGELFF | TGCGCCAGCAGCTCCTCTTGGGGAGGCGGGGAGCTGTTTTTT
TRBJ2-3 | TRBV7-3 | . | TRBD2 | CASSRAGAVDTQYF | TGTGCCAGCAGCCGAGCGGGAGCAGTAGATACGCAGTATTTT
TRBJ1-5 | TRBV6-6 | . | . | CASSYPEYSNQPQHF | TGTGCCAGCAGTTACCCTGAGTATAGCAATCAGCCCCAGCATTTT
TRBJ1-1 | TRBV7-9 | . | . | CASSSNRVLTEAFF | TGTGCCAGCAGCTCGAACCGGGTCCTCACTGAAGCTTTCTTT
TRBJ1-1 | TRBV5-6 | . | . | CASSLGGPDTEAFF | TGTGCCAGCAGCTTAGGCGGCCCGGACACTGAAGCTTTCTTT
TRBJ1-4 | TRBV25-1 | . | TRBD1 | CASSENRGNEKLFF | TGTGCCAGCAGTGAAAACAGGGGTAATGAAAAACTGTTTTTT